This paragraph covers one TCR beta chain sequence. Its antigen is currently unknown. Germline V lookup: CDR1 SGDLS, CDR2 YYNGEE. V lost 4 bases to trimming and J lost 8 bases, with 21 bases between them. This CDR3 has 15 residues. The data belong to a study of cytomegalovirus exposure and HLA in healthy donors. The assay was immunoSEQ multiplex PCR, and TCRdb's table has in-frame clones only and misses some. Of 90,000 to 100,000 clones detected, about 83% appear once; the ten largest clones hold roughly 3.9%. Whole-study findings and limits: Both high specificity and high sensitivity reportedly marked the classifier's diagnosis of cytomegalovirus status. In vitro testing confirmed three CMV-associated chains as specific for CMV antigens.

The validation cohort, a group of roughly 120 subjects, included the donors and was separate from the roughly 700-subject first cohort. The J gene is TRBJ1-2, the V gene TRBV9; D is uncertain. The sample taken for sequencing was PBMCs. The sequence derives from a woman in her twenties or thirties in good health and CMV-seronegative. CDR3 sequence reads: CASSLGGEGGGGYTF. In DNA form, the CDR3 reads TGTGCCAGCAGCCTAGGCGGGGAGGGAGGCGGCGGCTACACCTTC.